The 6 T cell receptor beta chains below all came from one sample that was sequenced in a study of T cell changes during pregnancy in multiple sclerosis. Produced via immunoSEQ multiplex PCR; TCRdb's table is partial and in-frame only. The sample contains approximately 90,000 clones, roughly 93% of which appear only once. The material was peripheral blood, obtained in the third trimester of pregnancy. All receptors come from a female donor with multiple sclerosis, enrolled in a pregnancy study.

The chain combines TRBV28 with TRBJ2-1; 13 bases match TRBD2. This CDR3 comprises 16 residues. Germline-derived CDR1 and CDR2 are MDHEN and SYDVKM. Losses at the gene ends were 6 bases for V and 5 bases for J; bases not matched to a gene: 7. Written as DNA, the CDR3 is TGTGCCAGCAGCCCACTAGCGGGAGGGCACCACAATGAGCAGTTCTTC. This encodes CASSPLAGGHHNEQFF.

This chain connects TRBV7-9 to TRBJ2-1; 7 bases are a match to TRBD1. The trim removed 1 base at V and 2 bases at J, leaving 2 bases unmatched. The CDR3 totals 15 residues. Germline lookup yields CDR1 SEHNR and CDR2 FQNEAQ (reference sequence). The CDR3 here is CASSLVGGPYNEQFF. Here the CDR3 DNA reads TGTGCCAGCAGCTTAGTAGGGGGCCCCTACAATGAGCAGTTCTTC.

This chain joins TRBV4-1 and TRBJ1-2; perhaps TRBD1 as D (5 bases). V lost 2 bases, J lost 4 bases, and 11 bases lay in between. This CDR3 is built from 14 residues. The germline gives CDR1 MGHRA, CDR2 YSYEKL. The CDR3 reads CASSQPTAVYGYTF. CDR3 nucleotide sequence: TGCGCCAGCAGCCAACCGACAGCTGTCTATGGCTACACCTTC.

The chain couples TRBV5-1 to TRBJ2-3, with D possibly being TRBD2 (5 bases). Trimming shortened V by 2 bases and J by 2 bases, and 15 bases separated the two germline ends. The germline CDR1 and CDR2 sequences are SGHRS and YFSETQ. The CDR3 extends over 16 amino acids. The CDR3 DNA sequence: TGCGCCAGCAGCTTTAAATGGGTCGGGGACACAGATACGCAGTATTTT. Its protein product is CASSFKWVGDTDTQYF. Full variable domain (remainder filled in from reference TRBV5-1 and TRBJ2-3): KAGVTQTPRYLIKTRGQQVTLSCSPISGHRSVSWYQQTPGQGLQFLFEYFSETQRNKGNFPGRFSGRQFSNSRSEMNVSTLELGDSALYLCASSFKWVGDTDTQYFGPGTRLTVL.

The rearrangement links TRBV7-8 to TRBJ2-7, with D unresolved. Trimming left V 3 bases short and J 4 bases short, with 4 bases between. The germline CDR1 and CDR2 sequences are SGHVS and FQNEAQ. This CDR3 spans 11 amino acids. The CDR3 DNA sequence: TGTGCCAGCAGCTTTAGATACGAGCAGTACTTC. This encodes CASSFRYEQYF.

About this clone itself: The CDR3 carries no conserved terminal phenylalanine or tryptophan, so it likely arises from a read error. The limits of the CDR3 on the DNA are not certain, so only TCRdb's listed CDR3 is given. CDR3 sequence: CASSLETSL. V is TRBV7-8 and J is TRBJ2-7; the D segment call TRBD2 is taken from the table without a DNA check. CDR1 is SGHVS, CDR2 FQNEAQ, per germline. Including both end residues, the CDR3 is 9 amino acids long.